The 32 T cell receptor beta chains in this list originate from one sample, sequenced in a study of CD8 T cells in ankylosing spondylitis. Each CDR3 protein is one row after TCRdb ran MiXCR on the 5' RACE reads. This table holds hundreds of thousands of distinct CDR3 sequences, roughly 25% found once. Material for sequencing was blood, either unsorted or a sorted T cell fraction (not recorded which). The receptors were gathered from a male donor with ankylosing spondylitis or in good health (not recorded which).

This rearrangement joins TRBV18 to TRBJ2-7; the D gene is possibly TRBD1 (7 bases). V was trimmed by 3 bases and J by 3 bases, leaving 18 bases between them. Per the germline V gene, CDR1 is KGHSH and CDR2 is LQKENI. There are 16 residues in the CDR3. DNA of the CDR3: TGTGCCAGCTCACCTCAGGGGGGAGACAGCCGCTACGAGCAGTACTTC. Its protein is CASSPQGGDSRYEQYF.

This clonotype was counted many times. This sequence joins TRBV7-9 and TRBJ2-5; no definite D call. Germline lookup yields CDR1 SEHNR and CDR2 FQNEAQ (reference sequence). V lost 5 bases and J lost 1, with 11 bases in between. The length of the CDR3 is 14 residues. CDR3 coding DNA: TGTGCCAGCAGCCAATCAGGAAGCCAAGAGACCCAGTACTTC. This codes for CASSQSGSQETQYF. Based on the CDR3 plus reference TRBV7-9 and TRBJ2-5, the full variable domain is DTGVSQNPRHKITKRGQNVTFRCDPISEHNRLYWYRQTLGQGPEFLTYFQNEAQLEKSRLLSDRFSAERPKGSFSTLEIQRTEQGDSAMYLCASSQSGSQETQYFGPGTRLLVL.

This clonotype came up a few times. CDR3 DNA: TGTGCCAGCAGCTTAGTGTTAGGGGGAGGGCCGACAGATACGCAGTATTTT. Translation gives CASSLVLGGGPTDTQYF. The V and J genes are TRBV7-8 and TRBJ2-3; D is possibly TRBD2 (7 bases). Trimming removed 1 base from V and 3 bases from J, with 17 bases in between. The CDR3 sequence is 17 residues long. In germline, CDR1 is SGHVS, CDR2 FQNEAQ.

This chain connects TRBV11-2 to TRBJ2-1; 13 bases fit TRBD2. Germline V gene sequence: CDR1 SGHAT, CDR2 FQNNGV. The CDR3 covers 16 residues. V dropped 0 bases and J dropped 6; count of bases not matched to a gene: 2. CDR3 DNA: TGTGCCAGCAGCTTAGAAGGGACTAGCGGGATCAATGAGCAGTTCTTC. Translated: CASSLEGTSGINEQFF.

This clonotype was found many times. The chain couples TRBV29-1 to TRBJ2-5; 7 nucleotides agree with TRBD2. CDR1 and CDR2 (germline): SQVTM, ANQGSEA. After removal of 5 bases from V and 6 bases from J, the junction contained 6 bases not matched to a gene. There are 12 residues in the CDR3. As DNA, the CDR3 is TGCAGCGTTACGAGGGAGGGGAAGACCCAGTACTTC. This encodes CSVTREGKTQYF.

In its sample, this clonotype was seen many times. V is TRBV12-3 or TRBV12-4 and J is TRBJ1-1; D is perhaps TRBD1 (5 bases). This CDR3 contains 14 residues. V was cut by 2 bases and J by 1 base, with 8 bases left in between. The DNA for the CDR3 is TGTGCCAGCAGTTTACAGGGAGAGAACACTGAAGCTTTCTTT. Translating it yields CASSLQGENTEAFF.

The rearrangement joins TRBV12-3 or TRBV12-4 to TRBJ2-1; 9 bases line up with TRBD1. After removal of 5 bases from V and 12 bases from J, the junction contained 11 bases not matched to a gene. This CDR3 is 14 amino acids long. The CDR3 sequence: CASSPGQGELGQFF. The CDR3 DNA sequence: TGTGCCAGCAGTCCGGGACAGGGTGAACTCGGGCAGTTCTTC.

The chain combines TRBV7-2 with TRBJ2-3; D might be TRBD2 (5 bases). CDR1 and CDR2 (germline): SGHTA, FQGNSA. V was pared by 6 bases and J by 3 bases, with 22 bases between. This CDR3 contains 17 residues. Written as DNA, the CDR3 is TGTGCCAGCAGTTCAATAGCTAGCAGGACGGTGACAGATACGCAGTATTTT. This encodes CASSSIASRTVTDTQYF.

As to this clonotype: This may arise from a read error, as a much more abundant clone is one base away. The chain is built from TRBV5-1 and TRBJ2-6; possible D gene TRBD2, 5 bases. Per the germline V gene, CDR1 is SGHRS and CDR2 is YFSETQ. This CDR3 is 16 amino acids long. DNA for the CDR3: TGCACCAGCAACCCCAGTTTCGGGGCTGGGGCCAACGTCCTGACTTTC. Translation: CTSNPSFGAGANVLTF.

The V and J genes are TRBV20-1 and TRBJ2-2, with D possibly TRBD1 on 5 matching bases. Trimming pared 7 bases from V and 1 base from J, leaving 13 bases between. The CDR3 has 14 amino acids. The germline V gene has CDR1 DFQATT and CDR2 SNEGSKA (reference sequence). This chain's CDR3 is CSGRRQGNTGELFF. The CDR3 coding sequence is TGCAGTGGCAGACGTCAGGGGAACACCGGGGAGCTGTTTTTT.

V is TRBV12-3 or TRBV12-4 and J is TRBJ2-7; 13 bases are a match to TRBD2. The CDR3 has 15 amino acids. J was trimmed by 7 bases and V by 3 bases; bases with no gene match: 6. DNA for the CDR3: TGTGCCAGCAGTTTCCGGACTAGCGGGAGCGGTGAGCAGTACTTC. It is translated as CASSFRTSGSGEQYF.

This clonotype came up many times. One end of the junction is discordant with germline, which a read error may explain. This CDR3 reads CASSLAPGETGPF. CDR3 nucleotides: TGTGCCAGCAGCTTAGCCCCCGGGGAGACGGGGCCCTTC. The rearrangement uses TRBV7-2 and TRBJ1-2; TRBD1 might be the D (5 bases). The CDR3 runs 13 residues. Per the germline V gene, CDR1 is SGHTA and CDR2 is FQGNSA.

This clonotype came up many times. This chain connects TRBV29-1 to TRBJ2-7; D may be TRBD1 (5 bases). The CDR3 is 13 amino acids. Germline-derived CDR1 and CDR2 are SQVTM and ANQGSEA. V was trimmed by 4 bases and J by 5 bases, leaving 15 bases between them. The CDR3 loop is CSVAVVQGDEQYF. The CDR3 DNA is TGCAGCGTTGCGGTCGTCCAGGGTGACGAGCAGTACTTC.

This clonotype occurred many times. The rearrangement uses TRBV10-3 and TRBJ1-1; D gene unclear. Between the trimmed V and J ends, which lost 0 bases and 3 bases, there was a span of 8 bases. Germline V gene data show CDR1 as ENHRY and CDR2 as SYGVKD. The CDR3 runs 14 residues. CDR3 region: CAISESGGYTEAFF. CDR3 DNA sequence: TGTGCCATCAGTGAGTCGGGAGGATACACTGAAGCTTTCTTT.

V usage is TRBV20-1 and J usage is TRBJ1-2; tentatively, D is TRBD1 (6 bases). Trimming stripped 0 bases from V and 4 bases from J, with 9 bases between. From germline, CDR1 is DFQATT and CDR2 SNEGSKA (reference sequence). CDR3 length equals 13 residues. The CDR3 reads CSARDRGTYGYTF. CDR3 bases: TGCAGTGCTAGAGACAGGGGTACCTATGGCTACACCTTC.

Ten or more counts support this clonotype. The V and J genes are TRBV15 and TRBJ2-7; D remains ambiguous. The CDR3 runs 14 residues. The germline V and J ends were trimmed by 0 bases and 2 bases, with 8 bases remaining between them. Germline loops: CDR1 LNHNV, CDR2 YYDKDF (reference sequence). The CDR3 DNA reads as TGTGCCACCAGCAGAGATCTGGGCCCCTACGAGCAGTACTTC. Amino acid sequence: CATSRDLGPYEQYF.

The sample holds many counts of this clonotype. The chain carries TRBV20-1 and TRBJ2-1; 9 bases are a match to TRBD2. The length of the CDR3 is 15 residues. Germline CDR1 and CDR2: DFQATT and SNEGSKA (reference sequence). Trimming cost V 6 bases and J 1 base; bases outside gene matches: 7. The CDR3 spells CSARTSGRSYNEQFF. The DNA of the CDR3 is TGCAGTGCCCGTACTAGCGGGCGGTCCTACAATGAGCAGTTCTTC.

This clonotype was recorded at least ten times. The chain joins TRBV20-1 to TRBJ2-1; unclear D gene. The ends were cut back, 1 base at V and 3 bases at J, with 10 bases in the middle. This CDR3 comprises 14 residues. Germline V gene lookup returns CDR1 DFQATT and CDR2 SNEGSKA (reference sequence). CDR3 amino acids: CSARVSVNYNEQFF. The CDR3 nucleotides read TGCAGTGCTAGAGTATCGGTCAACTACAATGAGCAGTTCTTC.

The sample holds many counts of this clonotype. The V gene is TRBV12-3 or TRBV12-4, the J gene TRBJ2-5, with D unresolved. This CDR3 has 14 amino acids. V dropped 4 bases and J dropped 0 bases, with 9 bases sitting between them. The CDR3 DNA is TGTGCCAGCAGTTCCACACGGTACCAAGAGACCCAGTACTTC. This codes for CASSSTRYQETQYF.

This clonotype was observed a single time. The chain has TRBV24-1 and TRBJ2-3; D unresolved. Trimming pared 0 bases from V and 4 bases from J, leaving 7 bases between. From germline, CDR1 is KGHDR and CDR2 SFDVKD. The CDR3 has 14 amino acids. The CDR3 spells CATSDLGNSDTQYF. Written as DNA, the CDR3 is TGTGCCACCAGTGATTTGGGCAATTCAGATACGCAGTATTTT.

The sample holds one count of this clonotype. It is likely a read error, because the conserved phenylalanine at the end of the CDR3 is missing. This chain connects TRBV7-2 to TRBJ2-7; a weak D match, TRBD1 (6 bases). Germline loops: CDR1 SGHTA, CDR2 FQGNSA. The CDR3 length is 15 residues. Trimming left V 1 base short and J 2 bases short, with 12 bases between. CDR3 sequence reads: CASSLEGGTTYEQYL. CDR3 nucleotide sequence: TGTGCCAGCAGCTTAGAGGGTGGGACAACCTACGAGCAGTACCTC.

This clonotype was seen repeatedly, ten times or more. The chain is built from TRBV7-3 and TRBJ2-3; D is possibly TRBD2 (6 bases). This CDR3 has 14 amino acids. Germline lookup yields CDR1 SGHTA and CDR2 FQGTGA. Trimming left V 5 bases short and J 3 bases short, with 12 bases between. CDR3 region: CASSRGGGTDTQYF. The CDR3 coding sequence is TGTGCCAGCAGCCGGGGAGGTGGGACAGATACGCAGTATTTT.

This clonotype was counted a few times. This rearrangement joins TRBV20-1 to TRBJ1-5, with a possible D match to TRBD1 (5 bases). Germline V gives CDR1 DFQATT, CDR2 SNEGSKA (reference sequence). The CDR3 sequence is 13 residues long. The V gene lost 0 bases and the J gene lost 6 bases, with 9 bases spanning the gap. Here the CDR3 reads CSARDGGGQPQHF. The CDR3 DNA reads TGCAGTGCTAGAGATGGGGGAGGTCAGCCCCAGCATTTT.

This clonotype was observed once. The chain couples TRBV27 to TRBJ2-7, with a tentative D call TRBD2 (6 bases). From germline, CDR1 is MNHEY and CDR2 SMNVEV (reference sequence). V lost 9 bases and J lost 5, with 11 bases in between. The CDR3 runs to 11 residues. The CDR3, as DNA: TGTGCCAGTCGGGACTTCAACGAGCAGTACTTC. The encoded protein is CASRDFNEQYF.

This clonotype was counted only a few times. The J gene is TRBJ2-7, the V gene TRBV20-1, with 8 bases lining up with TRBD1. The CDR3 consists of 15 residues. V lost 0 bases and J lost 2; bases outside the gene matches: 6. The germline V gene encodes CDR1 DFQATT and CDR2 SNEGSKA (reference sequence). CDR3 sequence: CSARDAGTGAYEQYF. DNA for the CDR3: TGCAGTGCTAGAGATGCCGGGACAGGAGCCTACGAGCAGTACTTC.

In regard to this clonotype: Being one base from a much bigger clone, this may be a read error. V usage is TRBV29-1 and J usage is TRBJ2-3; 10 positions agree with TRBD2. V shed 6 bases and J 6 bases; nucleotides not matched to a gene: 9. The germline V gene encodes CDR1 SQVTM and CDR2 ANQGSEA. This CDR3 has 14 residues. This chain's CDR3 is CSVGLARAGDTQYF. The CDR3 DNA follows: TGCAGCGTGGGACTAGCGAGAGCAGGGGATACGCAGTATTTT.

This chain joins TRBV6-6 and TRBJ1-2; D not certain. Germline lookup yields CDR1 MNHNY and CDR2 SVGAGI (reference sequence). The CDR3 length is 11 residues. The V gene lost 6 bases and the J gene lost 8 bases, with 10 bases spanning the gap. The CDR3 nucleotides read TGTGCCAGCAGGTCAGGCCACGGCTACACCTTC. Protein: CASRSGHGYTF.

Many counts were recorded for this clonotype. The chain joins TRBV12-3 or TRBV12-4 to TRBJ2-2; TRBD1 aligns across 7 bases. Losses at the gene ends were 4 bases for V and 7 bases for J; bases not matched to a gene: 9. The CDR3 is made up of 15 amino acids. Written as DNA, the CDR3 is TGTGCCAGCAGTTCCCCGACAGGGTCGGGCGGGGAGCTGTTTTTT. Encoded protein: CASSSPTGSGGELFF.

This clonotype showed up many times. The gene calls are TRBV15 and TRBJ2-7; D remains ambiguous. Germline-derived CDR1 and CDR2 are LNHNV and YYDKDF (reference sequence). CDR3 size: 12 residues. V lost 4 bases and J lost 3, with 7 bases in between. The CDR3 coding sequence is TGTGCCACCAGCACCTGGGGCTACGAGCAGTACTTC. Translated: CATSTWGYEQYF.

V gene TRBV5-1 combines with J gene TRBJ2-5, with D perhaps matching TRBD1 (6 bases). CDR1 is SGHRS and CDR2 is YFSETQ in the germline V gene. Trimming removed 1 base from V and 0 bases from J, with 13 bases in between. The CDR3 totals 16 residues. CDR3 residues: CASSLNPGAYQETQYF. Here the CDR3 DNA reads TGCGCCAGCAGCTTGAATCCAGGGGCGTACCAAGAGACCCAGTACTTC.

This clonotype was detected only a few times. The V call is TRBV20-1, the J call TRBJ2-7; weak D call: TRBD2 (6 bases). V was clipped by 3 bases and J by 7 bases, with 16 bases between them. The CDR3 runs to 13 residues. Per germline, CDR1 DFQATT and CDR2 SNEGSKA (reference sequence). CDR3 residues: CSARHPRGKEQYF. CDR3 in DNA: TGCAGTGCTAGGCACCCACGGGGGAAAGAGCAGTACTTC.

Only one count was recorded for this clonotype. V usage is TRBV20-1 and J usage is TRBJ2-1; maybe TRBD2 (5 bases). The CDR3 consists of 14 residues. Trimming shortened V by 5 bases and J by 2 bases, and 13 bases separated the two germline ends. The germline V gene encodes CDR1 DFQATT and CDR2 SNEGSKA (reference sequence). This CDR3 is CSAPPSGTYNEQFF. Written as DNA, the CDR3 is TGCAGTGCTCCACCCAGCGGAACCTACAATGAGCAGTTCTTC.